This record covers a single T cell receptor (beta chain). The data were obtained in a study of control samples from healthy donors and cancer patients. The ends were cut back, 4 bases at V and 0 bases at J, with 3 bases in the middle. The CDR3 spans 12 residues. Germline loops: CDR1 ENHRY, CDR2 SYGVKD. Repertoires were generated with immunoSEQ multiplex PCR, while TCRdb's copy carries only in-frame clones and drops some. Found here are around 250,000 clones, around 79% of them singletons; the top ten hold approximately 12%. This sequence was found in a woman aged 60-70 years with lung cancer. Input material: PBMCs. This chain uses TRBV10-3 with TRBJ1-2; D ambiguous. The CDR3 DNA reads TGTGCCATCAGTGTTTCTAACTATGGCTACACCTTC. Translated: CAISVSNYGYTF.